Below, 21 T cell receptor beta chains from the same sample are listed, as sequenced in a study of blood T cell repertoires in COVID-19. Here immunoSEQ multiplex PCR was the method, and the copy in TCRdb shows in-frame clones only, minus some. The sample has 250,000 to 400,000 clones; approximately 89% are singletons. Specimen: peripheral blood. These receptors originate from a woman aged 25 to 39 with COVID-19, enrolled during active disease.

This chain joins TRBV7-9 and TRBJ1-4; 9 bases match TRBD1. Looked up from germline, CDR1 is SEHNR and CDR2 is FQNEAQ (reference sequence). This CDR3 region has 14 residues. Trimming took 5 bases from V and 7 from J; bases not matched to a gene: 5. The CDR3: CASSQRQGGEKLFF. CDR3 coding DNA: TGTGCCAGCAGCCAGAGACAGGGGGGTGAAAAACTGTTTTTT. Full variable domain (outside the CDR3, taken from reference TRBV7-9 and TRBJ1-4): DTGVSQNPRHKITKRGQNVTFRCDPISEHNRLYWYRQTLGQGPEFLTYFQNEAQLEKSRLLSDRFSAERPKGSFSTLEIQRTEQGDSAMYLCASSQRQGGEKLFFGSGTQLSVL.

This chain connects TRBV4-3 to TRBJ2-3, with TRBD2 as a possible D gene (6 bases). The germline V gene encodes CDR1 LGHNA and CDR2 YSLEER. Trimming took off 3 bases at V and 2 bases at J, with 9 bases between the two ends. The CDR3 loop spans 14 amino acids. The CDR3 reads CASSQGLHTDTQYF. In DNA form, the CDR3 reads TGCGCCAGCAGCCAGGGACTCCACACAGATACGCAGTATTTT.

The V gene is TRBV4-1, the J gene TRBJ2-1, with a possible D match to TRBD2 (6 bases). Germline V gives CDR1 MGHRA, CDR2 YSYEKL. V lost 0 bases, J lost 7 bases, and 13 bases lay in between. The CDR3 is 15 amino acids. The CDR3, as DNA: TGCGCCAGCAGCCAAGATCCGGGAGCCGGTAATGAGCAGTTCTTC. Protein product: CASSQDPGAGNEQFF.

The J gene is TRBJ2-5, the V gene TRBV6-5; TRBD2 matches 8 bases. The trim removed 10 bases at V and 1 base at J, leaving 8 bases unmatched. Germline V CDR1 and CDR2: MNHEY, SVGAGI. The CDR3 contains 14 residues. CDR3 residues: CAIDIAGFQETQYF. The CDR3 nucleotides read TGTGCCATCGATATAGCGGGGTTCCAAGAGACCCAGTACTTC.

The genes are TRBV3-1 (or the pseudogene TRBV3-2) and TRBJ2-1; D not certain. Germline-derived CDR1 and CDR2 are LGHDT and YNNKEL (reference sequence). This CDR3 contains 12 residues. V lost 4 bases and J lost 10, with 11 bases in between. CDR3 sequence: CASSPRTREQFF. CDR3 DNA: TGTGCCAGCAGCCCCCGAACTCGGGAGCAGTTCTTC.

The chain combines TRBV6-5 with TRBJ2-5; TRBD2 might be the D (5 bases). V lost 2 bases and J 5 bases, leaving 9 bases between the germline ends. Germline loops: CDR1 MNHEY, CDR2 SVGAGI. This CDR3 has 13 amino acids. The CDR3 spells CASSYGSVETQYF. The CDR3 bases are TGTGCCAGCAGTTACGGGAGCGTGGAGACCCAGTACTTC.

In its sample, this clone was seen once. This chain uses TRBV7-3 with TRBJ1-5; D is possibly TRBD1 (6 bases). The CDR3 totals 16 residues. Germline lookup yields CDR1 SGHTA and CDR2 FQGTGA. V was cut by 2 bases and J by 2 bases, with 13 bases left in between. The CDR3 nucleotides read TGTGCCAGCAGCTTACGTCCCAGGGGTGGCAATCAGCCCCAGCATTTT. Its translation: CASSLRPRGGNQPQHF.

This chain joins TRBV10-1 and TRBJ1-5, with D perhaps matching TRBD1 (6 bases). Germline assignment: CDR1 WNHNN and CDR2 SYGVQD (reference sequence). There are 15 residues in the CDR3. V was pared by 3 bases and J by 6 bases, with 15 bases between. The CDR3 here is CASSDGGAGSQPQHF. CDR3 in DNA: TGCGCCAGCAGTGATGGGGGGGCTGGGAGTCAGCCCCAGCATTTT.

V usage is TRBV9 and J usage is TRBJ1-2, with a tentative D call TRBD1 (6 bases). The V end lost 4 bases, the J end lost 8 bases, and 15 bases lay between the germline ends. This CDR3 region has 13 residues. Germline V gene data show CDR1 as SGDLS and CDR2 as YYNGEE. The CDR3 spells CASSLGGARGYTF. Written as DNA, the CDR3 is TGTGCCAGCAGCCTCGGGGGGGCGAGGGGCTACACCTTC.

Written as DNA, the CDR3 is TGTGCCAGCAGTTCAGGGAACAATCAGCCCCAGCATTTT. It specifies CASSSGNNQPQHF. The V gene is TRBV6-5, the J gene TRBJ1-5, with TRBD1 as a possible D gene (5 bases). V shed 4 bases and J shed 3 bases, with 7 bases lying between them. From germline, CDR1 is MNHEY and CDR2 SVGAGI. This CDR3 is built from 13 residues.

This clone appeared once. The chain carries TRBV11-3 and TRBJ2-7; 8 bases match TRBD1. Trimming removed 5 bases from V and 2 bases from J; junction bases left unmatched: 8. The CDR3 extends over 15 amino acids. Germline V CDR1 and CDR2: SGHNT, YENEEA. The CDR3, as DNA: TGTGCCAGCAGCCTTCGGAGGGACAGGACCTACGAGCAGTACTTC. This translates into CASSLRRDRTYEQYF.

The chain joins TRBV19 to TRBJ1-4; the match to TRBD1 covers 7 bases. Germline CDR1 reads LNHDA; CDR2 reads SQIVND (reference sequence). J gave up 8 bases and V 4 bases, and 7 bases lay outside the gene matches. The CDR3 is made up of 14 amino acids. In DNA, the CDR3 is TGTGCCAGTAGTAATCAGGGGGTAAGAGAAAAACTGTTTTTT. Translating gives CASSNQGVREKLFF.

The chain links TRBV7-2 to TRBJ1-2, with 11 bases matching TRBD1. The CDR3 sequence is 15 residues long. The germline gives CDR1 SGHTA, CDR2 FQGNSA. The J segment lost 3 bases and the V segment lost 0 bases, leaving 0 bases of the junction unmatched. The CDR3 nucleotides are TGTGCCAGCAGCTTAGCGGGACAGGGGGACTATGGCTACACCTTC. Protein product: CASSLAGQGDYGYTF.

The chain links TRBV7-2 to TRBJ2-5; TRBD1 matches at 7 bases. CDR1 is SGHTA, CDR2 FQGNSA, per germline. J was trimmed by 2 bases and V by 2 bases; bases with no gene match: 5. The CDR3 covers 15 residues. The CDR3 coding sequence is TGTGCCAGCAGCTTACAAGGACAGGCGCAAGAGACCCAGTACTTC. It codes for CASSLQGQAQETQYF.

The CDR3 protein is CASSYPDRGIRDNEQFF. CDR3 nucleotide sequence: TGTGCCAGCAGTTACCCGGACAGGGGAATAAGGGACAATGAGCAGTTCTTC. The chain recombines TRBV6-2 or TRBV6-3 with TRBJ2-1, with 9 bases lining up with TRBD1. The CDR3 has 17 residues. Germline V CDR1 and CDR2: MNHEY, SVGEGT. Trimming took 2 bases from V and 5 from J; bases not matched to a gene: 10.

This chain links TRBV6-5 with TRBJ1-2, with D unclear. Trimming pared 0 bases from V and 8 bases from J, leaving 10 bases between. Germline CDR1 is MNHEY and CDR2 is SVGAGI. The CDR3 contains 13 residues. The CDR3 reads CASSYSGLRGYTF. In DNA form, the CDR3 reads TGTGCCAGCAGTTACTCCGGGTTGCGGGGCTACACCTTC.

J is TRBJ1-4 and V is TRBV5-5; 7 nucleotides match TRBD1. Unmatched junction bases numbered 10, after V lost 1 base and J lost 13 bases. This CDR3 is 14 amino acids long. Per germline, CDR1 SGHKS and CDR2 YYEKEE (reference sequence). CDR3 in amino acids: CASSLSWGDSGLFF. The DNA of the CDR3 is TGTGCCAGCAGCTTGTCGTGGGGGGACAGCGGACTGTTTTTT. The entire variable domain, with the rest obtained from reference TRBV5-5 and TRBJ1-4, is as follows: DAGVTQSPTHLIKTRGQQVTLRCSPISGHKSVSWYQQVLGQGPQFIFQYYEKEERGRGNFPDRFSARQFPNYSSELNVNALLLGDSALYLCASSLSWGDSGLFFGSGTQLSVL.

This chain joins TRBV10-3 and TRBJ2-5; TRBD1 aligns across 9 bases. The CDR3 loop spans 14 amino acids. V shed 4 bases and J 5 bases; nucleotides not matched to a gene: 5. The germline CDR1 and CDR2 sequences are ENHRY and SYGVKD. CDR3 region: CAISGGQGRETQYF. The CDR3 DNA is TGTGCCATCAGTGGGGGACAGGGTAGGGAGACCCAGTACTTC.

The CDR3 reads CASGLGMRETQYF. The CDR3 DNA reads TGTGCTAGTGGTTTGGGAATGAGGGAGACCCAGTACTTC. The rearrangement joins TRBV12-5 to TRBJ2-5; D is unresolved. The CDR3 covers 13 residues. The germline CDR1 and CDR2 sequences are LGHNT and FRNRAP. Between the trimmed V and J ends, which lost 1 base and 5 bases, there was a span of 8 bases.

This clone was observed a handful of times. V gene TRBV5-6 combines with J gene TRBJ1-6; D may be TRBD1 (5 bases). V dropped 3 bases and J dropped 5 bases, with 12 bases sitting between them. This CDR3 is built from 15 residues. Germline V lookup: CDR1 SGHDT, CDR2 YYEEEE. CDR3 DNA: TGTGCCAGCAGCTACCGACAGAAGGATAATTCACCCCTCCACTTT. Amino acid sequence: CASSYRQKDNSPLHF.

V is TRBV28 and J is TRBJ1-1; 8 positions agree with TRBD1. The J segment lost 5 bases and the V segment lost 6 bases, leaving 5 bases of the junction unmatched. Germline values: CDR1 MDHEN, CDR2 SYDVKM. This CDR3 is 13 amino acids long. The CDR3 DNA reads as TGTGCCAGCAGGTCAGGGGGCGGAACTGAAGCTTTCTTT. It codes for CASRSGGGTEAFF.